These 5 T cell receptor beta chains share one sample of origin, sequenced in a study of cytotoxic CD8 clonotypes in ibrutinib-treated CLL. Assay: immunoSEQ multiplex PCR; the TCRdb copy retains only in-frame clones and omits some. The sample records 150,000 to 200,000 clones, roughly 77% being singletons. Sample: PBMCs, taken after 12 months of ibrutinib treatment. The source of these receptors is a human donor with chronic lymphocytic leukemia.

The gene calls are TRBV4-2 and TRBJ1-2; possibly TRBD1 for D (5 bases). Germline CDR1 reads LGHNA; CDR2 reads YNFKEQ. The CDR3 is made up of 12 amino acids. Trimming left V 3 bases short and J 8 bases short, with 10 bases between. In DNA form, the CDR3 reads TGTGCCAGCAGCCAGCCAGAGGGGGGCTACACCTTC. Its protein product is CASSQPEGGYTF.

This chain joins TRBV5-1 and TRBJ2-2, with 11 nucleotides matching TRBD2. The CDR3 sequence is 16 residues long. The germline CDR1 and CDR2 sequences are SGHRS and YFSETQ. V shed 0 bases and J 7 bases; nucleotides not matched to a gene: 5. Written as DNA, the CDR3 is TGCGCCAGCAGCTTGGGACTAGCGGGACGAGGCGGGGAGCTGTTTTTT. This gives the protein CASSLGLAGRGGELFF.

This chain connects TRBV28 to TRBJ1-5; D might be TRBD1 (5 bases). The CDR3 runs to 14 residues. V was pared by 7 bases and J by 1 base, with 11 bases between. Looked up from germline, CDR1 is MDHEN and CDR2 is SYDVKM. The CDR3 protein is CASIEGISNQPQHF. CDR3 DNA sequence: TGTGCCAGCATTGAGGGGATCAGCAATCAGCCCCAGCATTTT. Full variable domain (missing parts from reference TRBV28 and TRBJ1-5): DVKVTQSSRYLVKRTGEKVFLECVQDMDHENMFWYRQDPGLGLRLIYFSYDVKMKEKGDIPEGYSVSREKKERFSLILESASTNQTSMYLCASIEGISNQPQHFGDGTRLSIL.

V usage is TRBV18 and J usage is TRBJ2-3, with 7 bases that match TRBD1. Germline CDR1 is KGHSH and CDR2 is LQKENI. Trimming removed 6 bases from V and 3 bases from J; junction bases left unmatched: 9. CDR3 length: 15 residues. CDR3 sequence: CASSFRDRTTDTQYF. The CDR3 DNA reads TGTGCCAGCTCTTTCAGGGACAGAACTACAGATACGCAGTATTTT.

This sequence joins TRBV7-2 and TRBJ1-3, with D possibly being TRBD1 (6 bases). Germline V CDR1 and CDR2: SGHTA, FQGNSA. Deletions cut 9 bases from V and 0 bases from J, with 12 bases between. CDR3 length: 14 residues. In nucleotides, the CDR3 is TGTGCCAGTCGAACAGGGATCTCTGGAAACACCATATATTTT. It codes for CASRTGISGNTIYF.